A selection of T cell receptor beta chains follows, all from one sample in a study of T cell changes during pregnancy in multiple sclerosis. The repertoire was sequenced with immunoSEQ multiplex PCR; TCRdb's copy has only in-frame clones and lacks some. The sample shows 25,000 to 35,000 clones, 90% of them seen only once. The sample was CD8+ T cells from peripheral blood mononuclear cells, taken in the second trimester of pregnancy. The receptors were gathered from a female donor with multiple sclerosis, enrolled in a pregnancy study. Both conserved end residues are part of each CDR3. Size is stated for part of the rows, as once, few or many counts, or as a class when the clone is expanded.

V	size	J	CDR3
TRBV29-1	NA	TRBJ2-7	CSVREGGEQYF
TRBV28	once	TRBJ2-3	CASGSPSTDTQYF
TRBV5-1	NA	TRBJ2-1	CASSGGTSGSSYNEQFF
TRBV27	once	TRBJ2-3	CASRIQPSTDTQYF
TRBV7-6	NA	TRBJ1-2	CASSPRRTHYGYTF
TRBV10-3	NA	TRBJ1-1	CAISGSQGSTNTEAFF
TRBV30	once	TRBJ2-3	CAWSVPLVDITDTQYF
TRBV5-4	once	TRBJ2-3	CASSSRTGTTDTQYF
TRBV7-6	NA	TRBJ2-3	CASSLALPGQGADTQYF
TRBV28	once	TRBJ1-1	CASSSLGESTEAFF
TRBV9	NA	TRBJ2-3	CASSVAPGLAGGADTQYF
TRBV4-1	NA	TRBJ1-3	CASSLSPVARGAGGNTIYF
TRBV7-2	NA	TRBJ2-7	CASSFGTGDGYEQYF
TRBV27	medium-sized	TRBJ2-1	CASSSGRLAGGNEQFF
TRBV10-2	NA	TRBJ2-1	CASGWWNTGQNYNEQFF
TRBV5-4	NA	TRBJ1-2	CASSSPTENYGYTF
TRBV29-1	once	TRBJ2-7	CSVWTEDSYEQYF
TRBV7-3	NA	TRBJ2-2	CASSPSGERTGELFF
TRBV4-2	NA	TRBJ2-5	CASSQDSSSGDQETQYF
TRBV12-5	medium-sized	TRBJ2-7	CASGFAPPNEQYF
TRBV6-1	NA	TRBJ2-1	CASSEWGREGYNEQFF
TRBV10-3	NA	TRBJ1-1	CAIRTDRGGTEAFF
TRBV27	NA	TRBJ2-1	CASCPTAHPSNEQFF
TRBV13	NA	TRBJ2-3	CASRRIAWTSGSTDTQYF
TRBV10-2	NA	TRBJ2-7	CASSGIAGGREQYF
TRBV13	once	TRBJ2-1	CASRAAGEQFF
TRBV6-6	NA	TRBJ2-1	CAAGLAGPSSYNEQFF
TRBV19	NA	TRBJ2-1	CASSIGDISYNEQFF
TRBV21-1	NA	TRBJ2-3	CASSKFLLAGGTDTQYF
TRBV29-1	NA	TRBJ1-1	CSVLPLTDRGEAFF
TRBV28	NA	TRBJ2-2	CASSYAGETTGELFF
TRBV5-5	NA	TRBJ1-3	CASSLAHFSGNTIYF
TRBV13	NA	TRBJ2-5	CASSPPGTEKTPQGGQYF
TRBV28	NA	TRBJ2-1	CASSLLTGSYNEQFF
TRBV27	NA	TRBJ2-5	CASSLIAGGPRKTQYF
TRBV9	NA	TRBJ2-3	CASSVGDWTDTDTQYF
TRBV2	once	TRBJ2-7	CASSEVGGSPYEQYF